This T cell receptor beta chain is from a study of response to subunit inactivated influenza vaccine. Study-wide findings and caveats: Researchers suggested that each seasonal influenza vaccination recruits few new T cells.

The CDR3 runs to 18 residues. From germline, CDR1 is SGHAT and CDR2 FQNNGV. V was trimmed by 0 bases and J by 0 bases, leaving 15 bases between them. Each CDR3 protein gets one entry after TCRdb re-called the RT-PCR reads with MiXCR. The sample has hundreds of thousands of distinct CDR3 sequences; 21% are singletons. Comment on this clonotype: Its antigen is still unknown.

This TCR was sampled from a man between 50 and 70 years old who received an inactivated influenza vaccine. Sequenced here: PBMCs from blood, sampled approximately 22 months after vaccination. The chain has TRBV11-2 and TRBJ1-3; D unclear. DNA for the CDR3: TGTGCCAGCAGCTTAGAACCCTCTTTCGTGACCTCTGGAAACACCATATATTTT. It encodes CASSLEPSFVTSGNTIYF.